Shown below are 18 T cell receptor beta chains from a single sample sequenced in a study of blood T cell repertoires in COVID-19. Here immunoSEQ multiplex PCR was the method, and the copy in TCRdb shows in-frame clones only, minus some. There are about 250,000 clones in the sample; about 89% occur only once, and 8% to 10% lies in the top ten. The sample comprised PBMCs or T cells enriched from blood (not recorded which). The origin of the receptors is a man aged 40-49 years who had recovered from COVID-19.

This rearrangement joins TRBV12-3 or TRBV12-4 to TRBJ1-1, with D perhaps TRBD1 (5 bases). The CDR3 sequence is 13 residues long. V was clipped by 3 bases and J by 4 bases, with 9 bases between them. The CDR3 nucleotides are TGTGCCAGCAGTTTTCAGGGTACCACTGAAGCTTTCTTT. It yields the protein CASSFQGTTEAFF.

The chain couples TRBV30 to TRBJ1-3; no reliable D call. The CDR3 contains 14 residues. V was cut by 5 bases and J by 0 bases, with 11 bases left in between. Germline CDR1 reads GTSNPN; CDR2 reads SVGIG (reference sequence). The CDR3 sequence is CAWGVLSSGNTIYF. In nucleotides, the CDR3 is TGTGCCTGGGGGGTGCTAAGCTCTGGAAACACCATATATTTT.

The chain employs TRBV18 and TRBJ1-2; 10 bases are a match to TRBD1. After removal of 8 bases from V and 3 bases from J, the junction contained 6 bases not matched to a gene. The CDR3 length is 14 residues. CDR1 is KGHSH and CDR2 is LQKENI in the germline V gene. As DNA, the CDR3 is TGTGCCAGCGTCCCCGGGACAGGGGACTATGGCTACACCTTC. Amino acids: CASVPGTGDYGYTF. Supplemented by reference TRBV18 and TRBJ1-2, the full variable domain reads NAGVMQNPRHLVRRRGQEARLRCSPMKGHSHVYWYRQLPEEGLKFMVYLQKENIIDESGMPKERFSAEFPKEGPSILRIQQVVRGDSAAYFCASVPGTGDYGYTFGSGTRLTVV.

V usage is TRBV11-1 and J usage is TRBJ1-3; TRBD1 is a possible D gene (5 bases). Germline V gene sequence: CDR1 SGHAT, CDR2 FQDESV (reference sequence). The CDR3 loop spans 15 amino acids. V was pared by 5 bases and J by 3 bases, with 14 bases between. The CDR3 region is CASSIGDRIGNTIYF. Written as DNA, the CDR3 is TGTGCCAGCAGCATCGGAGACAGAATTGGAAACACCATATATTTT. Complete variable domain (other parts from reference TRBV11-1 and TRBJ1-3): EAEVAQSPRYKITEKSQAVAFWCDPISGHATLYWYRQILGQGPELLVQFQDESVVDDSQLPKDRFSAERLKGVDSTLKIQPAELGDSAMYLCASSIGDRIGNTIYFGEGSWLTVV.

The rearrangement uses TRBV2 and TRBJ2-1, with 9 bases aligning to TRBD2. This CDR3 spans 17 amino acids. CDR1 and CDR2 from the germline V gene are SNHLY and FYNNEI. V lost 7 bases, J lost 1 base, and 11 bases stayed unmatched. The CDR3 loop reads CASKGAGGLTSYNEQFF. The CDR3 DNA follows: TGTGCCAGCAAGGGGGCGGGAGGGCTAACTTCCTACAATGAGCAGTTCTTC. The variable domain in full, with the rest retrieved from reference TRBV2 and TRBJ2-1, is EPEVTQTPSHQVTQMGQEVILRCVPISNHLYFYWYRQILGQKVEFLVSFYNNEISEKSEIFDDQFSVERPDGSNFTLKIRSTKLEDSAMYFCASKGAGGLTSYNEQFFGPGTRLTVL.

V and J are TRBV27 and TRBJ1-6, with 7 bases that match TRBD1. There are 13 residues in the CDR3. Germline loops: CDR1 MNHEY, CDR2 SMNVEV (reference sequence). Trimming cost V 5 bases and J 11 bases; bases outside gene matches: 6. CDR3 DNA: TGTGCCAGCAGTGCCGACAGGGTAGCACCCCTCCACTTT. Its translation is CASSADRVAPLHF.

The genes are TRBV7-2 and TRBJ1-5; D not resolved. V was shortened by 2 bases and J by 1 base, with 9 bases between the two germline ends. The germline CDR1 and CDR2 sequences are SGHTA and FQGNSA. The CDR3 runs to 15 residues. The CDR3 loop reads CASSLNGGSNQPQHF. As DNA, the CDR3 is TGTGCCAGCAGCTTAAACGGCGGCAGCAATCAGCCCCAGCATTTT.

V and J are TRBV28 and TRBJ2-4, with D perhaps TRBD1 (5 bases). Germline V CDR1 and CDR2: MDHEN, SYDVKM. Deletions cut 6 bases from V and 0 bases from J, with 12 bases between. The CDR3 consists of 15 residues. The CDR3 is CASRVTVLAKNIQYF. As DNA, the CDR3 is TGTGCCAGCAGAGTGACAGTTCTAGCCAAAAACATTCAGTACTTC.

The chain joins TRBV9 to TRBJ2-5; TRBD1 is a possible D gene (5 bases). V dropped 5 bases and J dropped 6 bases, with 14 bases sitting between them. CDR3 length: 13 amino acids. Germline CDR1 and CDR2: SGDLS and YYNGEE. CDR3 coding DNA: TGTGCCAGCAGTAGGCAGGGAAAAAAGACCCAGTACTTC. Translation: CASSRQGKKTQYF.

The chain employs TRBV2 and TRBJ1-1; D remains unclear. V gave up 6 bases and J gave up 5 bases, with 19 bases separating them. Per germline, CDR1 SNHLY and CDR2 FYNNEI. The CDR3 totals 15 residues. The CDR3 reads CASSPFGYSGTEAFF. Here the CDR3 DNA reads TGTGCCAGCAGCCCATTCGGTTACTCGGGGACTGAAGCTTTCTTT.

This clone is a singleton in its sample. The J gene is TRBJ2-2, the V gene TRBV29-1, with a tentative D call TRBD1 (5 bases). Germline V lookup: CDR1 SQVTM, CDR2 ANQGSEA. The CDR3 extends over 15 amino acids. V lost 5 bases and J lost 0, with 13 bases in between. CDR3 in amino acids: CSVLSRAPNTGELFF. The DNA of the CDR3 is TGCAGCGTTCTCTCCAGGGCTCCGAACACCGGGGAGCTGTTTTTT.

The chain is built from TRBV7-9 and TRBJ2-3; D gene unclear. The CDR3 contains 13 residues. V lost 5 bases, J lost 3 bases, and 9 bases lay in between. Germline V lookup: CDR1 SEHNR, CDR2 FQNEAQ (reference sequence). In DNA form, the CDR3 reads TGTGCCAGCAGCCGCCCCGGGACAGATACGCAGTATTTT. Translating gives CASSRPGTDTQYF.

The chain is built from TRBV14 and TRBJ2-2; 8 bases fit TRBD2. V was pared by 0 bases and J by 5 bases, with 5 bases of the junction left unmatched. Per the germline V gene, CDR1 is SGHDN and CDR2 is FVKESK. This CDR3 spans 16 amino acids. The CDR3 DNA is TGTGCCAGCAGCCAAGACGGGGGGGCGTATACCGGGGAGCTGTTTTTT. Its protein product is CASSQDGGAYTGELFF.

The chain is built from TRBV29-1 and TRBJ2-7, with 14 bases that match TRBD2. From germline, CDR1 is SQVTM and CDR2 ANQGSEA. There are 15 residues in the CDR3. Unmatched junction bases numbered 7, after V lost 3 bases and J lost 6 bases. For the CDR3, the DNA is TGCAGCGTTGAGGGGGGACTAGCGGGAGAGGTCGAGCAGTACTTC. It codes for CSVEGGLAGEVEQYF.

The chain couples TRBV28 to TRBJ1-6, with D tentatively TRBD1 (5 bases). V lost 11 bases and J lost 6, with 17 bases in between. Per germline, CDR1 MDHEN and CDR2 SYDVKM. The CDR3 is made up of 14 amino acids. CDR3 amino acids: CAGRDPGINSPLHF. The DNA for the CDR3 is TGTGCCGGACGCGACCCAGGGATTAATTCACCCCTCCACTTT.

J is TRBJ2-3 and V is TRBV19; 13 nucleotides agree with TRBD2. CDR1 and CDR2 (germline): LNHDA, SQIVND (reference sequence). Unmatched junction bases numbered 0, after V lost 2 bases and J lost 4 bases. This CDR3 has 15 residues. The CDR3 DNA reads TGTGCCAGTAGTATAACTAGCGGGAGGGCAGATACGCAGTATTTT. This sequence encodes CASSITSGRADTQYF.

V and J are TRBV9 and TRBJ2-6, with 9 bases that match TRBD1. Trimming took 2 bases from V and 3 from J; bases not matched to a gene: 9. Germline V gives CDR1 SGDLS, CDR2 YYNGEE. The CDR3 loop spans 18 amino acids. The CDR3 nucleotides are TGTGCCAGCAGCGTCGGACAGGGGCCCCTTTATGGGGCCAACGTCCTGACTTTC. Protein product: CASSVGQGPLYGANVLTF.

Only a few counts were recorded for this clone. This chain connects TRBV9 to TRBJ2-1; 10 bases line up with TRBD1. The CDR3 runs 15 residues. Germline CDR1 reads SGDLS; CDR2 reads YYNGEE. The trim removed 4 bases at V and 8 bases at J, leaving 9 bases unmatched. CDR3 sequence (DNA): TGTGCCAGCAGCATGACAGGGGGCCAATACGATGAGCAGTTCTTC. Translating it yields CASSMTGGQYDEQFF.